The 10 T cell receptor beta chains in this list originate from one sample, sequenced in a study of OX40 agonist ivuxolimab in advanced cancers. The data were produced by immunoSEQ multiplex PCR, yet TCRdb's version contains in-frame clones alone and is incomplete. The sample holds 100,000 to 150,000 clones, just under 95% seen once. This specimen was CD4+ or CD8+ T cells sorted from blood, taken in a trial of the OX40 agonist ivuxolimab. These receptors all come from an adult with an advanced solid tumor such as melanoma, head and neck, liver or kidney cancer.

The V gene is TRBV15, the J gene TRBJ1-4; D gene unclear. The V gene's germline CDR1 is LNHNV and CDR2 YYDKDF (reference sequence). The CDR3 sequence is 15 residues long. V gave up 2 bases and J gave up 3 bases, with 10 bases separating them. The CDR3 region is CATSRSGSPNEKLFF. CDR3 sequence (DNA): TGTGCCACCAGCAGATCCGGGTCCCCTAATGAAAAACTGTTTTTT. Complete variable domain (other parts from reference TRBV15 and TRBJ1-4): DAMVIQNPRYQVTQFGKPVTLSCSQTLNHNVMYWYQQKSSQAPKLLFHYYDKDFNNEADTPDNFQSRRPNTSFCFLDIRSPGLGDTAMYLCATSRSGSPNEKLFFGSGTQLSVL.

This chain links TRBV10-3 with TRBJ2-2; 9 positions match TRBD2. CDR3 size: 16 residues. Per the germline V gene, CDR1 is ENHRY and CDR2 is SYGVKD. V was pared by 1 base and J by 8 bases, with 8 bases of the junction left unmatched. CDR3 nucleotides: TGTGCCATCAGTGAGTTGACTAGCGGCTACGGGGGGGAGCTGTTTTTT. This codes for CAISELTSGYGGELFF.

There are a few counts of this clone. The CDR3 sequence: CSAGQSGQPQHF. DNA for the CDR3: TGCAGCGCGGGACAGTCGGGTCAGCCCCAGCATTTT. The V gene is TRBV29-1, the J gene TRBJ1-5; 7 bases are a match to TRBD1. From germline, CDR1 is SQVTM and CDR2 ANQGSEA. The J segment lost 6 bases and the V segment lost 7 bases, leaving 6 bases of the junction unmatched. This CDR3 contains 12 residues. Looking up the rest from reference TRBV29-1 and TRBJ1-5 gives the full variable domain: SAVISQKPSRDICQRGTSLTIQCQVDSQVTMMFWYRQQPGQSLTLIATANQGSEATYESGFVIDKFPISRPNLTFSTLTVSNMSPEDSSIYLCSAGQSGQPQHFGDGTRLSIL.

The V and J genes are TRBV5-1 and TRBJ2-7, with D maybe TRBD1 (6 bases). The CDR3 runs to 14 residues. Germline loops: CDR1 SGHRS, CDR2 YFSETQ. Trimming removed 6 bases from V and 4 bases from J, with 17 bases in between. The CDR3 DNA reads as TGCGCCAGCACCATAGGGGGAGCTAGGTACGAGCAGTACTTC. It translates to CASTIGGARYEQYF.

This sequence joins TRBV10-3 and TRBJ1-4, with D tentatively TRBD1 (6 bases). Germline CDR1 reads ENHRY; CDR2 reads SYGVKD. The CDR3 consists of 16 residues. The V end lost 10 bases, the J end lost 1 base, and 19 bases lay between the germline ends. In nucleotides, the CDR3 is TGTGCCAAATCGGGGGGGCAGGAGGGAACTAATGAAAAACTGTTTTTT. Its translation: CAKSGGQEGTNEKLFF.

This chain connects TRBV19 to TRBJ2-1, with 7 bases fitting TRBD1. The CDR3 is 14 amino acids. The V and J ends lost 7 bases and 4 bases, in that order; junction bases with no gene match: 7. Germline V gene data show CDR1 as LNHDA and CDR2 as SQIVND (reference sequence). The CDR3 spells CASTSGTDYNEQFF. The CDR3 DNA sequence: TGTGCCAGTACCTCCGGGACAGATTACAATGAGCAGTTCTTC.

The V and J genes are TRBV30 and TRBJ2-1; D unclear. This CDR3 has 11 amino acids. The V gene lost 1 base and the J gene lost 7 bases, with 5 bases spanning the gap. The germline CDR1 and CDR2 sequences are GTSNPN and SVGIG (reference sequence). The CDR3 sequence: CAWSGRNEQFF. The CDR3 DNA sequence: TGTGCCTGGAGTGGTCGGAATGAGCAGTTCTTC.

This chain links TRBV6-5 with TRBJ2-7; the D gene could be TRBD1 or TRBD2 (5 bases each). The CDR3 is 16 residues long. From germline, CDR1 is MNHEY and CDR2 SVGAGI. The V end lost 0 bases, the J end lost 0 bases, and 12 bases lay between the germline ends. CDR3 DNA sequence: TGTGCCAGCAGTTACTCCCAGGGACGGCGCTCCTACGAGCAGTACTTC. Translation: CASSYSQGRRSYEQYF.

This clone was counted between two and nine times. The V gene is TRBV19, the J gene TRBJ1-2, with D perhaps matching TRBD1 (6 bases). The CDR3 sequence is 13 residues long. V lost 11 bases and J 4 bases, leaving 17 bases between the germline ends. Germline loops: CDR1 LNHDA, CDR2 SQIVND (reference sequence). The CDR3 reads CASEGETIYGYTF. The CDR3 region has the DNA TGTGCCTCCGAGGGGGAGACGATCTATGGCTACACCTTC.

J is TRBJ2-7 and V is TRBV9, with D possibly being TRBD2 (6 bases). CDR3 size: 15 residues. V lost 3 bases, J lost 0 bases, and 13 bases lay in between. Germline values: CDR1 SGDLS, CDR2 YYNGEE. Here the CDR3 DNA reads TGTGCCAGCAGCGCCCAGCTAGCGCCCTCCTACGAGCAGTACTTC. Translation: CASSAQLAPSYEQYF.